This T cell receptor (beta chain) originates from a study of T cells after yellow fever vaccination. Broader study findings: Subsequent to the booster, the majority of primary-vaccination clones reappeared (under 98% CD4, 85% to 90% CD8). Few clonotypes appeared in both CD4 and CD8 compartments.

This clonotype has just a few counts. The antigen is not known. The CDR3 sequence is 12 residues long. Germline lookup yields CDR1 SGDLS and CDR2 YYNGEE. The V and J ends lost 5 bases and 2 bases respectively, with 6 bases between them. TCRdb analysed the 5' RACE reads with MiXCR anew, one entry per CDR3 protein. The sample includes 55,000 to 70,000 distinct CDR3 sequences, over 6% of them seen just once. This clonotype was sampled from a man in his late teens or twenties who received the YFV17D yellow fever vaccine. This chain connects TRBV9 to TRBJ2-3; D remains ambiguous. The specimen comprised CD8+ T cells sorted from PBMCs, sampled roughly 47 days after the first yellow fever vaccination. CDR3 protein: CASSYLTDTQYF. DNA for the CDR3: TGTGCCAGCAGTTATCTCACAGATACGCAGTATTTT.